One and the same sample provided the 21 T cell receptor beta chains below, sequenced in a study of tumor-infiltrating lymphocytes in primary liver carcinoma. Total RNA (around 500 ng) served as template for TCR beta cDNA synthesis primed by a constant-region primer. Researchers made the TCR beta libraries by running three nested multiplex PCR rounds with slightly modified ARM-PCR. The first two PCR rounds, around 11 cycles each, used TRBV1-TRBV30 forward primers and a C-beta reverse primer. TCRdb fed the multiplex PCR reads into MiXCR, producing one record per CDR3 protein. This table has about 200,000 distinct CDR3 sequences, 65% appearing once. RNA isolated from unsorted whole blood supplied the blood RNA, with germline DNA also extracted. The material sequenced was peripheral blood. The source is a woman in her sixties or seventies with primary liver carcinoma and hepatitis B virus infection.

The sample holds many counts of this clonotype. The chain has TRBV4-1 and TRBJ1-2; D gene uncertain. The CDR3 spans 14 residues. The V and J ends lost 0 bases and 3 bases respectively, with 8 bases between them. Germline V gene data show CDR1 as MGHRA and CDR2 as YSYEKL. This CDR3 is CASSQEDSYYGYTF. In DNA form, the CDR3 reads TGCGCCAGCAGCCAAGAAGACTCATACTATGGCTACACCTTC.

This clonotype was detected many times. The V and J genes are TRBV6-5 and TRBJ1-2; unclear D gene. Germline CDR1 MNHEY, CDR2 SVGAGI. Trimming stripped 0 bases from V and 2 bases from J, with 10 bases between. There are 15 residues in the CDR3. The CDR3 DNA reads TGTGCCAGCAGTTACTCGGTCCAACAGAACTATGGCTACACCTTC. As protein: CASSYSVQQNYGYTF.

The chain employs TRBV12-3 or TRBV12-4 and TRBJ1-2; weak D call: TRBD1 (6 bases). The length of the CDR3 is 16 residues. Trimming cost V 3 bases and J 5 bases, with 19 bases left between them. Here the CDR3 reads CASSFGWVGARYGYTF. The DNA for the CDR3 is TGTGCCAGCAGTTTTGGCTGGGTGGGGGCGAGATATGGCTACACCTTC.

To note about this clonotype: The junction and the germline gene differ at one end; a read error may be behind it. The gene calls are TRBV28 and TRBJ2-3, with TRBD1 as a possible D gene (5 bases). This CDR3 is built from 15 residues. Germline V lookup: CDR1 MDHEN, CDR2 SYDVKM. The CDR3 bases are TGTGCCAACAGTTTGAGGCAGGGTTTCACAGATACGCAGTATTTT. It codes for CANSLRQGFTDTQYF.

For this clonotype: This may be a read error, as it is one base from a much larger clone. The chain has TRBV4-1 and TRBJ2-6; D is undetermined. Germline-derived CDR1 and CDR2 are MGHRA and YSYEKL. Trimming removed 3 bases at V and 0 bases at J, with 15 bases between. The CDR3 runs to 18 residues. The CDR3 region is CASSHSFPTSSGANVLTF. CDR3 DNA sequence: TGCGCCAGCAGCCACTCCTTCCCAACCAGCTCTGGGGCCAACGTCCTGACTTTC.

A word on this clonotype: At one end the junction does not follow the germline gene, possibly because of a read error. The chain employs TRBV6-5 and TRBJ2-1; D uncertain. This CDR3 spans 14 amino acids. Germline CDR1 is MNHEY and CDR2 is SVGAGI. CDR3 region: CANSPGSTYNEQFF. CDR3 sequence (DNA): TGTGCCAACAGTCCCGGGTCTACATACAATGAGCAGTTCTTC.

A single count supports this clonotype. The chain recombines TRBV30 with TRBJ2-3; 9 positions match TRBD2. Trimming cost V 0 bases and J 11 bases; bases outside gene matches: 6. The CDR3 length is 13 residues. Looked up from germline, CDR1 is GTSNPN and CDR2 is SVGIG (reference sequence). CDR3 nucleotide sequence: TGTGCCTGGAGTGTCGGGCGGGGGGGAGGGCAGTATTTT. Translated: CAWSVGRGGGQYF.

As concerns this clonotype: One junction end disagrees with the germline gene, perhaps due to a read error. The V call is TRBV5-5, the J call TRBJ2-1, with 7 bases fitting TRBD2. The V gene's germline CDR1 is SGHKS and CDR2 YYEKEE (reference sequence). CDR3 length: 16 residues. In DNA, the CDR3 is TGTGCCAGCAGCTTCCCGAGACTAGCTAGACCCAATGAGCAATTCTTC. Its protein is CASSFPRLARPNEQFF. The complete variable domain, with remaining parts taken from reference TRBV5-5 and TRBJ2-1, reads DAGVTQSPTHLIKTRGQQVTLRCSPISGHKSVSWYQQVLGQGPQFIFQYYEKEERGRGNFPDRFSARQFPNYSSELNVNALLLGDSALYLCASSFPRLARPNEQFFGPGTRLTVL.

This clonotype was picked up many times. The chain carries TRBV4-2 and TRBJ1-2; no definite D call. Germline V CDR1 and CDR2: LGHNA, YNFKEQ. V dropped 0 bases and J dropped 3 bases, with 14 bases sitting between them. The CDR3 covers 16 residues. CDR3 loop: CASSQDTGVAHYGYTF. The CDR3 nucleotides are TGTGCCAGCAGCCAAGATACTGGGGTGGCTCACTATGGCTACACCTTC.

Regarding this clonotype: Given a much more abundant clone one base away, this may be a read error. The rearrangement links TRBV29-1 to TRBJ2-3, with 10 bases identical to TRBD1. Germline V gene sequence: CDR1 SQVTM, CDR2 ANQGSEA. This CDR3 has 14 amino acids. The CDR3 coding sequence is TGCGGCGTTTCCGGGACAGGGGCGTCAGATACGCAGTATTTT. The encoded protein is CGVSGTGASDTQYF.

The chain recombines TRBV28 with TRBJ2-7, with TRBD1 matching 10 bases. This CDR3 is built from 18 residues. Germline CDR1 MDHEN, CDR2 SYDVKM. The trim removed 2 bases at V and 0 bases at J, leaving 10 bases unmatched. The chain's CDR3 is CASSLILGQGTFSYEQYF. For the CDR3, the DNA is TGTGCCAGCAGTTTAATATTGGGACAGGGGACCTTCTCCTACGAGCAGTACTTC.

This clonotype was detected ten times or more. V is TRBV29-1 and J is TRBJ1-2; a possible D gene is TRBD1 (5 bases). From germline, CDR1 is SQVTM and CDR2 ANQGSEA. This CDR3 is 13 amino acids long. Deletions cut 7 bases from V and 5 bases from J, with 17 bases between. CDR3 nucleotides: TGCAGCGCCATAAATTTCAGGGAGTATGGCTACACCTTC. It yields the protein CSAINFREYGYTF.

There are many counts of this clonotype. The chain employs TRBV29-1 and TRBJ1-6, with 9 bases matching TRBD1. With 6 bases clipped from V and 10 bases from J, the junction kept 7 bases outside the gene matches. Germline CDR1 and CDR2: SQVTM and ANQGSEA. The CDR3 covers 13 residues. DNA for the CDR3: TGCAGCGTGGGACAGGGTTTTGACTCACCCCTCCACTTT. This encodes CSVGQGFDSPLHF.

In this sample, this clonotype is large. The rearrangement uses TRBV11-2 and TRBJ2-5; 9 bases line up with TRBD2. V was pared by 4 bases and J by 4 bases, with 10 bases of the junction left unmatched. Germline V gene data show CDR1 as SGHAT and CDR2 as FQNNGV. The length of the CDR3 is 16 residues. The CDR3, as DNA: TGTGCCAGCAGCTACTCCCGTGGTAGCGGGAGAGAGACCCAGTACTTC. It translates to CASSYSRGSGRETQYF. Full variable domain (missing parts from reference TRBV11-2 and TRBJ2-5): EAGVAQSPRYKIIEKRQSVAFWCNPISGHATLYWYQQILGQGPKLLIQFQNNGVVDDSQLPKDRFSAERLKGVDSTLKIQPAKLEDSAVYLCASSYSRGSGRETQYFGPGTRLLVL.

As regards this clonotype: A much larger clone lies a single base off, so this may be a read error. The V call is TRBV11-2, the J call TRBJ2-5, with D possibly TRBD2 on 5 matching bases. This CDR3 has 15 residues. V was trimmed by 3 bases and J by 2 bases, leaving 13 bases between them. Germline-derived CDR1 and CDR2 are SGHAT and FQNNGV. The CDR3: CASSFGISAQETQYF. CDR3 nucleotides: TGTGCCAGCAGCTTCGGGATTAGCGCACAAGAGACCCAGTACTTC.

This clonotype was detected many times. The chain carries TRBV4-1 and TRBJ2-1; TRBD2 matches at 7 bases. Germline assignment: CDR1 MGHRA and CDR2 YSYEKL. The CDR3 contains 14 residues. Germline trimming cut 6 bases from V and 9 bases from J; bases unmatched to any gene: 11. The CDR3 sequence: CASRLPGAGAEQFF. DNA for the CDR3: TGCGCCAGCAGGCTTCCTGGGGCGGGAGCTGAGCAGTTCTTC.

As for this clonotype: The CDR3 ends on some other residue instead of the conserved phenylalanine or tryptophan, so this is likely a read error. The V call is TRBV4-2, the J call TRBJ2-3; weak D call: TRBD2 (5 bases). Trimming took 2 bases from V and 1 from J, leaving 7 bases between them. Germline V gives CDR1 LGHNA, CDR2 YNFKEQ. CDR3 length: 14 residues. Here the CDR3 DNA reads TGTGCCAGCAGCCAAATTAGCGGCACAGATACGCAGTATCTT. Amino acid sequence: CASSQISGTDTQYL.

On this clonotype itself: Relative to the germline gene, one junction end is altered; a read error may explain this. The chain recombines TRBV6-5 with TRBJ2-1, with D maybe TRBD1 (5 bases). The CDR3 spans 13 residues. Germline V CDR1 and CDR2: MNHEY, SVGAGI. For the CDR3, the DNA is TGTGCCGGCAGCCCTGGGGCGATCAATGAGCGGTTCTTC. It specifies CAGSPGAINERFF.

Points on this clonotype: One base away lies a much larger clone, so this may be a sequencing read error. The gene calls are TRBV6-6 and TRBJ2-3; perhaps TRBD2 as D (6 bases). V gave up 5 bases and J gave up 3 bases, with 18 bases separating them. The CDR3 sequence is 16 residues long. The germline V gene has CDR1 MNHNY and CDR2 SVGAGI (reference sequence). CDR3 in amino acids: CASSVGTGVGTDTQYF. The DNA for the CDR3 is TGTGCCAGCAGTGTTGGAACGGGAGTAGGGACAGATACGCAGTATTTT.

On this clonotype: The junction departs from germline at one end; a sequencing error may be responsible. The rearrangement joins TRBV11-2 to TRBJ2-5; 7 bases agree with TRBD2. Germline V gene lookup returns CDR1 SGHAT and CDR2 FQNNGV. This CDR3 is built from 16 residues. The CDR3 sequence is CASSYFRGGGRETQNF. CDR3 coding DNA: TGTGCCAGCAGCTACTTCCGTGGTGGCGGGAGAGAGACCCAGAACTTC.

This clonotype was picked up many times. The chain is built from TRBV6-5 and TRBJ1-6; TRBD1 might be the D (5 bases). Trimming left V 6 bases short and J 8 bases short, with 14 bases between. This CDR3 spans 14 amino acids. The germline gives CDR1 MNHEY, CDR2 SVGAGI. DNA for the CDR3: TGTGCCAGCAGCCAACCTTTGGGGGATTCACCCCTCCACTTT. This translates into CASSQPLGDSPLHF.